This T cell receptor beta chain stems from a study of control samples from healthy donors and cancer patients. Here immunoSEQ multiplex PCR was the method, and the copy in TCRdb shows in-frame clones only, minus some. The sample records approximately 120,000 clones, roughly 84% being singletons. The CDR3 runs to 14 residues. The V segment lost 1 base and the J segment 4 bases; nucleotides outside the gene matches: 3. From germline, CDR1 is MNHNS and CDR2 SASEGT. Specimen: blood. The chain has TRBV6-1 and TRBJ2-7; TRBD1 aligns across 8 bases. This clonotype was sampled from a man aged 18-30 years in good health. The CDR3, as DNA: TGTGCCAGCAGTGAAGTCAGGGGGCGATACGAGCAGTACTTC. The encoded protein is CASSEVRGRYEQYF.